Listed here are 12 T cell receptor beta chains from one sample, sequenced in a study of OX40 agonist ivuxolimab in advanced cancers. Some clones are missing from TCRdb's copy, which holds only in-frame ones; the method was immunoSEQ multiplex PCR. The sample holds approximately 80,000 clones; around 82% are singletons and the top ten take over 3%. The sample consisted of CD4+ or CD8+ T cells sorted from blood, taken in a trial of the OX40 agonist ivuxolimab. The receptors derive from an adult with an advanced solid tumor such as melanoma, head and neck, liver or kidney cancer.

V and J are TRBV5-1 and TRBJ2-3; no definite D call. This CDR3 region has 17 residues. Germline values: CDR1 SGHRS, CDR2 YFSETQ. Trimming removed 1 base from V and 2 bases from J, with 17 bases in between. The chain's CDR3 is CASSLMPGQLDTDTQYF. CDR3 DNA: TGCGCCAGCAGCTTGATGCCCGGGCAACTCGACACAGATACGCAGTATTTT.

The CDR3 DNA sequence: TGTGCCAGTAGTTACAGCAGTTATAATTCACCCCTCCACTTT. Amino acids: CASSYSSYNSPLHF. The V and J genes are TRBV19 and TRBJ1-6, with D unclear. Germline V lookup: CDR1 LNHDA, CDR2 SQIVND (reference sequence). The CDR3 is made up of 14 amino acids. V lost 5 bases and J lost 4, with 9 bases in between. Based on the CDR3 plus reference TRBV19 and TRBJ1-6, the full variable domain is DGGITQSPKYLFRKEGQNVTLSCEQNLNHDAMYWYRQDPGQGLRLIYYSQIVNDFQKGDIAEGYSVSREKKESFPLTVTSAQKNPTAFYLCASSYSSYNSPLHFGNGTRLTVT.

The chain carries TRBV2 and TRBJ2-4, with 12 bases aligning to TRBD2. The CDR3 consists of 16 residues. V lost 5 bases and J lost 6; bases outside the gene matches: 8. Germline CDR1 and CDR2: SNHLY and FYNNEI. CDR3 in amino acids: CASSQILTSGRNIQYF. The DNA of the CDR3 is TGTGCCAGCAGTCAAATACTGACTAGCGGGAGAAACATTCAGTACTTC.

This chain connects TRBV9 to TRBJ1-1; no clear D gene. CDR1 SGDLS and CDR2 YYNGEE come from the germline V gene. CDR3 length: 14 residues. V was shortened by 0 bases and J by 4 bases, with 10 bases between the two germline ends. The DNA of the CDR3 is TGTGCCAGCAGCGTAGATTGGGGAGCCACTGAAGCTTTCTTT. This encodes CASSVDWGATEAFF. Together with reference TRBV9 and TRBJ1-1, the CDR3 gives the full variable domain: DSGVTQTPKHLITATGQRVTLRCSPRSGDLSVYWYQQSLDQGLQFLIQYYNGEERAKGNILERFSAQQFPDLHSELNLSSLELGDSALYFCASSVDWGATEAFFGQGTRLTVV.

This chain uses TRBV2 with TRBJ2-5; the D gene is possibly TRBD1 (5 bases). This CDR3 has 12 amino acids. CDR1 is SNHLY, CDR2 FYNNEI, per germline. Deletions cut 8 bases from V and 5 bases from J, with 12 bases between. This CDR3 is CASQQGLETQYF. Written as DNA, the CDR3 is TGTGCCAGCCAGCAGGGCTTGGAGACCCAGTACTTC.

The chain combines TRBV5-6 with TRBJ2-3; the D is unclear. The CDR3 extends over 15 amino acids. CDR1 and CDR2 (germline): SGHDT, YYEEEE. The V gene lost 1 base and the J gene lost 1 base, with 10 bases spanning the gap. CDR3 sequence: CASSLMAAGTDTQYF. CDR3 nucleotide sequence: TGTGCCAGCAGCTTGATGGCGGCCGGCACAGATACGCAGTATTTT.

V gene TRBV30 combines with J gene TRBJ1-6; the match to TRBD1 covers 7 bases. J gave up 4 bases and V 4 bases, and 1 base lay outside the gene matches. The CDR3 length is 13 residues. Germline CDR1 reads GTSNPN; CDR2 reads SVGIG (reference sequence). The CDR3, as DNA: TGTGCCTGGACAGGGGGTTATAATTCACCCCTCCACTTT. Amino acid sequence: CAWTGGYNSPLHF.

The chain recombines TRBV19 with TRBJ2-5; D gene uncertain. This CDR3 is built from 14 residues. The V and J ends lost 2 bases and 5 bases respectively, with 12 bases between them. CDR1 and CDR2 from the germline V gene are LNHDA and SQIVND (reference sequence). CDR3 DNA: TGTGCCAGTAGTATATATGGGCGGATGGAGACCCAGTACTTC. Its translation is CASSIYGRMETQYF.

The V gene is TRBV11-3, the J gene TRBJ1-2; D ambiguous. V was clipped by 1 base and J by 4 bases, with 4 bases between them. CDR1 and CDR2 (germline): SGHNT, YENEEA. CDR3 length: 12 amino acids. CDR3 sequence reads: CASSLGGYGYTF. In DNA form, the CDR3 reads TGTGCCAGCAGCTTAGGCGGCTATGGCTACACCTTC.

This clone came up once. This rearrangement joins TRBV27 to TRBJ1-2, with D perhaps matching TRBD1 (5 bases). This CDR3 has 13 residues. V was shortened by 3 bases and J by 7 bases, with 12 bases between the two germline ends. Per germline, CDR1 MNHEY and CDR2 SMNVEV (reference sequence). Here the CDR3 reads CASSFSRVGGYTF. The CDR3 DNA is TGTGCCAGCAGTTTCTCCAGGGTTGGTGGCTACACCTTC.

V and J are TRBV2 and TRBJ2-3, with a possible D match to TRBD2 (6 bases). Deletions cut 6 bases from V and 2 bases from J, with 12 bases between. Per the germline V gene, CDR1 is SNHLY and CDR2 is FYNNEI. The CDR3 has 14 residues. The CDR3 DNA reads as TGTGCCAGCAGCGCTAGCGAGATCACAGATACGCAGTATTTT. It is translated as CASSASEITDTQYF.

The chain carries TRBV4-1 and TRBJ2-4; D is undetermined. With 3 bases removed from V and 0 bases from J, the gap between germline ends came to 12 bases. The V gene's germline CDR1 is MGHRA and CDR2 YSYEKL. This CDR3 is 16 amino acids long. The CDR3 bases are TGCGCCAGCAGCCACCCCGTAAGGGAAGCCAAAAACATTCAGTACTTC. This translates into CASSHPVREAKNIQYF.